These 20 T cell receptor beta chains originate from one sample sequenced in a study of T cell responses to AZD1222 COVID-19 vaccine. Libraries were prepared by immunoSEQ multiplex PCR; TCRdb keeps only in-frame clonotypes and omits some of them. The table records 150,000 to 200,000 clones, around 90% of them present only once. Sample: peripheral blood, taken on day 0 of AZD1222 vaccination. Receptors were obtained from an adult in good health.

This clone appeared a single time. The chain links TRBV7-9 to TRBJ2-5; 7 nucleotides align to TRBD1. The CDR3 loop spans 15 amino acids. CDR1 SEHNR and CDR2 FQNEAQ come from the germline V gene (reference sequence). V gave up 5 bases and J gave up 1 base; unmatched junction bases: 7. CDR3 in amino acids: CASSATGTAQETQYF. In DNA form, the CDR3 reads TGTGCCAGCAGCGCGACCGGGACAGCCCAAGAGACCCAGTACTTC. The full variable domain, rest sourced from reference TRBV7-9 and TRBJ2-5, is DTGVSQNPRHKITKRGQNVTFRCDPISEHNRLYWYRQTLGQGPEFLTYFQNEAQLEKSRLLSDRFSAERPKGSFSTLEIQRTEQGDSAMYLCASSATGTAQETQYFGPGTRLLVL.

The CDR3 spells CSAPGGYGYTF. The CDR3, as DNA: TGCAGTGCTCCAGGGGGCTATGGCTACACCTTC. V usage is TRBV20-1 and J usage is TRBJ1-2; TRBD1 aligns across 7 bases. CDR3 size: 11 residues. V gave up 5 bases and J gave up 4 bases; unmatched junction bases: 1. Per the germline V gene, CDR1 is DFQATT and CDR2 is SNEGSKA (reference sequence).

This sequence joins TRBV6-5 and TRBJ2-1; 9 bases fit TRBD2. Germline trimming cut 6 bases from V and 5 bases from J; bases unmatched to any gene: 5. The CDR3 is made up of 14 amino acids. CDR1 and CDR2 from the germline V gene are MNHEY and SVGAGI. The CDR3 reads CASRAGGAHNEQFF. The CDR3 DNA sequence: TGTGCCAGCAGAGCGGGGGGCGCTCACAATGAGCAGTTCTTC.

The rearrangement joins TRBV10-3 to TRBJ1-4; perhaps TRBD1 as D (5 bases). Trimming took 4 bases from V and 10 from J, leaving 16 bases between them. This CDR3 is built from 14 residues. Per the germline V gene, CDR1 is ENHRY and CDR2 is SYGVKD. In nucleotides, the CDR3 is TGTGCCATCAGTGTGGGGCAAGATTCCGGAAAACTGTTTTTT. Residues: CAISVGQDSGKLFF.

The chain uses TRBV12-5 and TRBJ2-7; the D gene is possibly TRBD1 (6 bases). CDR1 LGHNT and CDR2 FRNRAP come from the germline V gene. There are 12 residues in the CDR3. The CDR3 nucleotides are TGTGCCTGCGGCAGGGGCTCCTACGAGCAGTACTTC. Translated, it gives CACGRGSYEQYF.

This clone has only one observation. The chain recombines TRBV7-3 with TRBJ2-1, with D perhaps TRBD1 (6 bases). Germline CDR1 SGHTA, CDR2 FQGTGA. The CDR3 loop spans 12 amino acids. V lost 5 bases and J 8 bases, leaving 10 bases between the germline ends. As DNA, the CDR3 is TGTGCCAGCAGCCCAAACAGGGATGAGCAGTTCTTC. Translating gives CASSPNRDEQFF.

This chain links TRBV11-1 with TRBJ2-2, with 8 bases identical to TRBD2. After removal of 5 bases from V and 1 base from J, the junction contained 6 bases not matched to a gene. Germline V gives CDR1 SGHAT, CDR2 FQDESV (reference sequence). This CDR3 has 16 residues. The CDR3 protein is CASSPNLAGNTGELFF. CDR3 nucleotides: TGTGCCAGCAGCCCTAACCTAGCGGGGAACACCGGGGAGCTGTTTTTT. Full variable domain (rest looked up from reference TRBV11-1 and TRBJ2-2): EAEVAQSPRYKITEKSQAVAFWCDPISGHATLYWYRQILGQGPELLVQFQDESVVDDSQLPKDRFSAERLKGVDSTLKIQPAELGDSAMYLCASSPNLAGNTGELFFGEGSRLTVL.

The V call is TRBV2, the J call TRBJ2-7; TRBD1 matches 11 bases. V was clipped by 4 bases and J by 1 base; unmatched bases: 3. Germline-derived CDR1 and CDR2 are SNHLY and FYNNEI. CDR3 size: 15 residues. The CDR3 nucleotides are TGTGCCAGCAGTGGGAGGGACAGGGGGTCCTACGAGCAGTACTTC. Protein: CASSGRDRGSYEQYF.

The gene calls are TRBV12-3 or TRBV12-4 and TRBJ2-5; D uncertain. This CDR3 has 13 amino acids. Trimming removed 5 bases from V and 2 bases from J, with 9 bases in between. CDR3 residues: CASSHIPQETQYF. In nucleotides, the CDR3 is TGTGCCAGCAGTCATATACCTCAAGAGACCCAGTACTTC.

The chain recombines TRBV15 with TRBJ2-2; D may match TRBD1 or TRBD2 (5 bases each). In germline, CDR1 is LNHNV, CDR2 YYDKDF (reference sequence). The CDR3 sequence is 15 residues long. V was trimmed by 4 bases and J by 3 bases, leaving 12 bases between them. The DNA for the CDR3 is TGTGCCACCAGCAACCGACGAGGGGACACCGGGGAGCTGTTTTTT. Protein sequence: CATSNRRGDTGELFF.

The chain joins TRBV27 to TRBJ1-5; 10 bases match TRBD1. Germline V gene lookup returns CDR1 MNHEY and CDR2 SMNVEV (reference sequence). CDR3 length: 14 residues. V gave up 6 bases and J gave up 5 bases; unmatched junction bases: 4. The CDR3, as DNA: TGTGCCAGCAGCCCCGGGACAGGGGATCAGCCCCAGCATTTT. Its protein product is CASSPGTGDQPQHF.

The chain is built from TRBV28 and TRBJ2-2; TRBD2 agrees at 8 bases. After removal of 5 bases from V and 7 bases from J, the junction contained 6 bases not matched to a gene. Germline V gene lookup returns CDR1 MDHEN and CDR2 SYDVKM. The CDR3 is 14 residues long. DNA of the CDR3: TGTGCCAGCAGTATAGCGGGGTCGGGCGGGGAGCTGTTTTTT. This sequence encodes CASSIAGSGGELFF. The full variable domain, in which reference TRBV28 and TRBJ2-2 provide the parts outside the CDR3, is DVKVTQSSRYLVKRTGEKVFLECVQDMDHENMFWYRQDPGLGLRLIYFSYDVKMKEKGDIPEGYSVSREKKERFSLILESASTNQTSMYLCASSIAGSGGELFFGEGSRLTVL.

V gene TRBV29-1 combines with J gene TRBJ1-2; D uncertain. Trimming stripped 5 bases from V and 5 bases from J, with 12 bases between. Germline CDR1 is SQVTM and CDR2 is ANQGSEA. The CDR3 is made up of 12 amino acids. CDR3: CSVSKGRYGYTF. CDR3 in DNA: TGCAGCGTTAGTAAAGGACGGTATGGCTACACCTTC.

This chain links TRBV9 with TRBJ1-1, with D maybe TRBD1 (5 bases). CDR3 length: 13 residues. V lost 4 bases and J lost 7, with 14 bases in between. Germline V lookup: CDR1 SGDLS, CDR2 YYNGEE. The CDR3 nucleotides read TGTGCCAGCAGCCGACTGGGGACTGGTGAAGCTTTCTTT. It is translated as CASSRLGTGEAFF. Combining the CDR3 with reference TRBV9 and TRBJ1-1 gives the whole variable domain DSGVTQTPKHLITATGQRVTLRCSPRSGDLSVYWYQQSLDQGLQFLIQYYNGEERAKGNILERFSAQQFPDLHSELNLSSLELGDSALYFCASSRLGTGEAFFGQGTRLTVV.

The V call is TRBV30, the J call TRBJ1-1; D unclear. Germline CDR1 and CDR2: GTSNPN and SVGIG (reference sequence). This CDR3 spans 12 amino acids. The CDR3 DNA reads TGTGCGAGTCAGACGGGGAACACTGAAGCTTTCTTT. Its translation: CASQTGNTEAFF.

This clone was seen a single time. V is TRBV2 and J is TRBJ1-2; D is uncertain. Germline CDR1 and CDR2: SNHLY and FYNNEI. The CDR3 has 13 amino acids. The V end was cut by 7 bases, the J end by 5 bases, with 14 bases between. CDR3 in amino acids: CASKAPDQYGYTF. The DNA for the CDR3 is TGTGCCAGCAAGGCCCCAGATCAATATGGCTACACCTTC.

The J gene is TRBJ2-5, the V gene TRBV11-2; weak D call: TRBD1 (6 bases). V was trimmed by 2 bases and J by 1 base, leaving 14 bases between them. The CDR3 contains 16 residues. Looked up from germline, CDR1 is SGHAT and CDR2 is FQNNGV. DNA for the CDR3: TGTGCCAGCAGCTTACGGATCCGGGACACCCAAGAGACCCAGTACTTC. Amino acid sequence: CASSLRIRDTQETQYF. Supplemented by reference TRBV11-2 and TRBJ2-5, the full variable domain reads EAGVAQSPRYKIIEKRQSVAFWCNPISGHATLYWYQQILGQGPKLLIQFQNNGVVDDSQLPKDRFSAERLKGVDSTLKIQPAKLEDSAVYLCASSLRIRDTQETQYFGPGTRLLVL.

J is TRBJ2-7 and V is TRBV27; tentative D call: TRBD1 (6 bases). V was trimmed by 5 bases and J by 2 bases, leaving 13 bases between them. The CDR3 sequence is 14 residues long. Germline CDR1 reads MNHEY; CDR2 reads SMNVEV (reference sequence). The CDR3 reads CASSLNTGTYEQYF. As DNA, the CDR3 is TGTGCCAGCAGTCTCAACACAGGGACCTACGAGCAGTACTTC.

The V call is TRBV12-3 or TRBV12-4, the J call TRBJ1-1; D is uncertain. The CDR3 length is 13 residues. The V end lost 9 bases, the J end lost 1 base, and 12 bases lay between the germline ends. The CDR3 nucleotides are TGTGCCAGTTCCCTGGAGGGGAACACTGAAGCTTTCTTT. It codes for CASSLEGNTEAFF.

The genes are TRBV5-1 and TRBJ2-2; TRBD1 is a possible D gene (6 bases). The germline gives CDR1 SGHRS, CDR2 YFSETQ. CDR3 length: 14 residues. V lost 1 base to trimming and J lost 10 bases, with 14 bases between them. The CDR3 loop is CASSLPRQVMELFF. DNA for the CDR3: TGCGCCAGCAGCTTGCCAAGACAGGTGATGGAGCTGTTTTTT.